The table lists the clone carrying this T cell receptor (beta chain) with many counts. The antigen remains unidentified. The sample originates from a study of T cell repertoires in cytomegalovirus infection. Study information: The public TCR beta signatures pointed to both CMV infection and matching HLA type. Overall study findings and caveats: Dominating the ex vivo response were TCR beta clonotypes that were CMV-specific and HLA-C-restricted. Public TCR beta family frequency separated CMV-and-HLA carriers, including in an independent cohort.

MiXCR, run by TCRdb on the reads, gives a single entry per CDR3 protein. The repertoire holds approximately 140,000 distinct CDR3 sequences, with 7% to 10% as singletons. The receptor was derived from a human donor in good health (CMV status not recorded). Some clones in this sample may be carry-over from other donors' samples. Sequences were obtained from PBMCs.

CDR3 residues: CASSSVRDSHLTQYF. In nucleotides, the CDR3 is TGTGCCAGCAGCTCGGTCCGGGACAGCCATCTGACCCAGTACTTC. V gene TRBV11-1 combines with J gene TRBJ2-5, with 7 bases that match TRBD1. V was pared by 4 bases and J by 7 bases, with 12 bases of the junction left unmatched. The length of the CDR3 is 15 residues. Germline lookup yields CDR1 SGHAT and CDR2 FQDESV (reference sequence).